The subject of this entry is one T cell receptor (beta chain). The CDR3 has 14 amino acids. Germline V gene sequence: CDR1 MDHEN, CDR2 SYDVKM. Trimming removed 4 bases at V and 4 bases at J, with 13 bases between. The sample comes from a study of beta chain features in type 1 diabetes. The study reverse transcribed the entire isolated RNA, so it sequenced expressed TCRB transcripts. Clones were sequenced by immunoSEQ multiplex PCR, and TCRdb holds only the in-frame ones, with some missing. The sample shows hundreds of thousands of clones, around 68% of them seen only once. Source material: naive CD4+ T cells from blood. The source is a man aged 30-40 years in good health. The V gene is TRBV28, the J gene TRBJ2-5, with D unclear. The DNA for the CDR3 is TGTGCCAGCAGTTACTGGCAGACGGGAGAGACCCAGTACTTC. Residues: CASSYWQTGETQYF.